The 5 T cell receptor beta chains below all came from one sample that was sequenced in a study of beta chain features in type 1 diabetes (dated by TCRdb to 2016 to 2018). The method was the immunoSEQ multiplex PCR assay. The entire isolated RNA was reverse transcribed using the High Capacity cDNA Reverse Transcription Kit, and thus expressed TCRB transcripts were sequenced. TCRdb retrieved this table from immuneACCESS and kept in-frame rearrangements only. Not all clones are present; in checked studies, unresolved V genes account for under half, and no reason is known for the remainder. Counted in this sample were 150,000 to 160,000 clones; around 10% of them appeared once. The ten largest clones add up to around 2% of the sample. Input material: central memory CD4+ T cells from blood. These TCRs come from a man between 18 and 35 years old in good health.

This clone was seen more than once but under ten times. Here the CDR3 reads CASSEGVQETQYF. The CDR3 region has the DNA TGTGCCAGCAGTGAAGGGGTACAAGAGACCCAGTACTTC. The gene calls are TRBV25-1 and TRBJ2-5; D call uncertain. Trimming took 2 bases from V and 2 from J, leaving 6 bases between them. CDR3 size: 13 residues. Germline CDR1 and CDR2: MGHDK and SYGVNS.

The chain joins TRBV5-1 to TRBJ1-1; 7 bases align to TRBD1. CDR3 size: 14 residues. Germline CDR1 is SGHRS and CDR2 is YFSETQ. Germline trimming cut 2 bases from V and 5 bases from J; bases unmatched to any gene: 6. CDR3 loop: CASSLDRADTEAFF. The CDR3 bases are TGCGCCAGCAGCTTAGACAGGGCAGATACTGAAGCTTTCTTT.

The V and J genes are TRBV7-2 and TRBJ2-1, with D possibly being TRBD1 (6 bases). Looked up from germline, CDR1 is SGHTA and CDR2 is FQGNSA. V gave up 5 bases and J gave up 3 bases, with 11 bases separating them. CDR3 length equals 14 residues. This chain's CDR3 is CASSTRTDYNEQFF. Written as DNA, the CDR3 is TGTGCCAGCAGCACGAGGACAGACTACAATGAGCAGTTCTTC.

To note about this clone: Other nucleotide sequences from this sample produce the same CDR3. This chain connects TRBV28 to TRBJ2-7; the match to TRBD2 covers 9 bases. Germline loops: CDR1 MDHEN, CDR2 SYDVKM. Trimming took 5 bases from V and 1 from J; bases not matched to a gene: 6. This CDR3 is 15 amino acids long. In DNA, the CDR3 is TGTGCCAGCAGTCTTCGACTAGCGGTATCCTACGAGCAGTACTTC. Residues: CASSLRLAVSYEQYF.

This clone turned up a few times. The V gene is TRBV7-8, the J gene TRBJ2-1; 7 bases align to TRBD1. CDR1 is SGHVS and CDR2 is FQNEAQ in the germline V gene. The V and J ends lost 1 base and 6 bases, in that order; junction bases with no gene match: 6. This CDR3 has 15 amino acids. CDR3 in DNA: TGTGCCAGCAGCTTAGTGGTCTCAGGGGGCAATGAGCAGTTCTTC. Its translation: CASSLVVSGGNEQFF.